This T cell receptor beta chain originates from a study of T cell repertoires in cytomegalovirus infection. Study overall: Selection of CMV epitopes for the study included recently identified HLA-C-restricted and well-studied HLA-B-restricted ones. The public TCR beta signatures pointed to both CMV infection and matching HLA type.

For this clonotype: The antigen is not known.

General study findings and limits: In two of eight donors, the top clonotype was HLA-C-restricted CMV-specific.

Each CDR3 protein gets one entry after TCRdb re-called the reads with MiXCR. This table holds 570,000 or so distinct CDR3 sequences, just under 40% found once. The clonotype comes from a human donor in good health (CMV status not recorded). Some clones in this sample may be carry-over from other donors' samples. The sequences come from cultured PBMCs, collected from culture after CMV antigen stimulation.

CDR3 DNA sequence: TGTGCCAGCAGCTTGGTTCCCCCAATTGGCACCGGGGAGCTGTTTTTT. This gives the protein CASSLVPPIGTGELFF. This chain uses TRBV5-4 with TRBJ2-2; no reliable D call. Germline loops: CDR1 SGHNT, CDR2 YYREEE (reference sequence). The CDR3 is 16 amino acids. The ends were cut back, 0 bases at V and 4 bases at J, with 13 bases in the middle.